This TCR beta chain is from a study of T cells in tuberculosis. Looking at the study overall: Samples predate treatment or fall within its first 7 days.

The assay was immunoSEQ multiplex PCR, and TCRdb's table has in-frame clones only and misses some. The sample holds over 25,000 clones, just over 90% seen once. Time point reported: new active TB diagnosis, blood taken before or within 7 days of starting treatment. Study-wide results and limits: Active tuberculosis cases were adults; controls were adolescents.

A remark on this clone: As yet, its antigen is unknown.

The sequencing used PBMCs, collected at tuberculosis diagnosis. The receptor's source is an adult with tuberculosis. Some clones in this sample may be carry-over from other donors' samples.

This chain's CDR3 is CASSLAGQGNSPLHF. In nucleotides, the CDR3 is TGTGCCAGCAGCTTGGCGGGACAAGGAAATTCACCCCTCCACTTT. The genes are TRBV5-4 and TRBJ1-6; tentatively, D is TRBD1 (6 bases). This CDR3 comprises 15 residues. Trimming stripped 0 bases from V and 7 bases from J, with 11 bases between. Germline V gene data show CDR1 as SGHNT and CDR2 as YYREEE (reference sequence).